A selection of T cell receptor beta chains follows, all from one sample in a study of graft-versus-host responses after intestinal transplantation. Profiled with immunoSEQ multiplex PCR; TCRdb holds only in-frame clones, not every one. The sample shows about 20,000 clones, under 50% of them seen only once. Sequences were derived from alloreactive CD4+ T cells from a mixed lymphocyte reaction culture, sampled before intestinal transplant. These receptor sequences come from a human patient who received an intestinal transplant. Both conserved end residues are part of each CDR3. A D gene is named only where the DNA matches it firmly. Size is omitted from some rows. Given values are once, few, many or a class for expanded clones.

clone_size	v_call	d_call	j_call	cdr3_nt	cdr3_aa
NA	TRBV2	TRBD1	TRBJ1-3	TGTGCCAGCAGTGAAACGGGACAGGGGGCTTCTGGAAACACCATATATTTT	CASSETGQGASGNTIYF
NA	TRBV7-9	TRBD1	TRBJ2-7	TGTGCCAGCAGCTCGACAGGGTTCTCCTACGAGCAGTACTTC	CASSSTGFSYEQYF
NA	TRBV7-3	TRBD2	TRBJ2-3	TGTGCCAGCAGCTTACGTCCCAGGACTAGCGGGGATACGCAGTATTTT	CASSLRPRTSGDTQYF
NA	TRBV7-9	NA	TRBJ2-1	TGTGCCAGCAGCCCGTACTACCGAACCTACAATGAGCAGTTCTTC	CASSPYYRTYNEQFF
NA	TRBV27	NA	TRBJ2-5	TGTGCCAGCAGTAGGCAGGTCCAAGAGACCCAGTACTTC	CASSRQVQETQYF
few	TRBV5-1	TRBD1	TRBJ2-2	TGCGCCAGCAGCTCAAGGACAGGGGCCGGGGAGCTGTTTTTT	CASSSRTGAGELFF
NA	TRBV28	TRBD1	TRBJ2-3	TGTGCCAGCAGTCTTGACAGGGTGGCCACAGATACGCAGTATTTT	CASSLDRVATDTQYF
NA	TRBV7-9	NA	TRBJ1-3	TGTGCCAGCAGCCTAGTTGGAGGGGCTGGAAACACCATATATTTT	CASSLVGGAGNTIYF
NA	TRBV6-5	NA	TRBJ1-5	TGTGCCAGCAGACCCCAGGTGGGCAATCAGCCCCAGCATTTT	CASRPQVGNQPQHF
once	TRBV6-1	TRBD1	TRBJ2-7	TGTGCCAGCAGTGGCCACTGGGACAGCTCCTACGAGCAGTACTTC	CASSGHWDSSYEQYF
NA	TRBV7-3	NA	TRBJ1-1	TGTGCCAGCAGCCCCGCGGAGGGCAGGTCGGCTGAAGCTTTCTTT	CASSPAEGRSAEAFF
few	TRBV9	TRBD1	TRBJ1-4	TGTGCCAGCAGCGTAGCCCCCGGACAGGATGAAAAACTGTTTTTT	CASSVAPGQDEKLFF
NA	TRBV20-1	NA	TRBJ2-5	TGCAGTGCTGGGGGCCTTGGGACCCAGTACTTC	CSAGGLGTQYF
NA	TRBV18	TRBD1	TRBJ2-7	TGTGCCAGCTCACCAGTCCGCGGGACAGGGGCCTACGAGCAGTACTTC	CASSPVRGTGAYEQYF
few	TRBV6-5	NA	TRBJ1-2	TGTGCCAGCAGTTACTACCCAGGGTCTCCCATCTATGGCTACACCTTC	CASSYYPGSPIYGYTF
few	TRBV11-2	TRBD2	TRBJ2-1	TGTGCCAGCAGCTTAGCCCCCACTAGCGGGGGGCGGTACAATGAGCAGTTCTTC	CASSLAPTSGGRYNEQFF
few	TRBV18	NA	TRBJ2-1	TGTGCCAGCTCACCCCTCACGGGGATTGCCTACAATGAGCAGTTCTTC	CASSPLTGIAYNEQFF
NA	TRBV5-4	NA	TRBJ1-2	TGTGCCAGCAGCTTGGCCCAACAGGGATTTTATGGCTACACCTTC	CASSLAQQGFYGYTF